Following are 11 T cell receptor beta chains from one sample sequenced in a study of neurological immune-mediated disorders. One entry per CDR3 protein results from TCRdb running MiXCR on the 5' RACE reads. Found here are some 54,000 distinct CDR3 sequences, around 10% of them singletons; the top ten hold 6.5% to 8.5%. Time point noted: longitudinal time-point 1 (baseline). The sample consisted of PBMCs. The receptors were gathered from a male donor with HTLV-1-associated myelopathy (HAM/TSP).

This clonotype appeared many times. This sequence joins TRBV4-3 and TRBJ1-2; 9 bases map to TRBD1. CDR3 length: 14 residues. Germline lookup yields CDR1 LGHNA and CDR2 YSLEER. Unmatched junction bases numbered 4, after V lost 3 bases and J lost 5 bases. The CDR3 DNA reads TGCGCCAGCAGCCACCGACAGGGGGGTTATGGCTACACCTTC. Amino acids: CASSHRQGGYGYTF.

There are many counts of this clonotype. The chain employs TRBV20-1 and TRBJ2-3; D possibly uses TRBD1 or TRBD2 (5 bases each). The CDR3 covers 13 residues. The germline V and J ends were trimmed by 6 bases and 3 bases, with 13 bases remaining between them. CDR1 is DFQATT and CDR2 is SNEGSKA in the germline V gene (reference sequence). As DNA, the CDR3 is TGCAGTGCCGGGACGCACGGGACAGATACGCAGTATTTT. Protein: CSAGTHGTDTQYF.

V and J are TRBV28 and TRBJ2-5; 9 bases agree with TRBD2. Germline V gives CDR1 MDHEN, CDR2 SYDVKM. The V segment lost 6 bases and the J segment 4 bases; nucleotides outside the gene matches: 9. The CDR3 consists of 15 residues. The CDR3 nucleotides read TGTGCCAGCAGACTCGGCGGGGGGGCCGTAGAGACCCAGTACTTC. It yields the protein CASRLGGGAVETQYF.

This clonotype was seen many times. The chain uses TRBV19 and TRBJ2-5; D unresolved. CDR3 size: 14 residues. Deletions cut 4 bases from V and 1 base from J, with 10 bases between. The V gene's germline CDR1 is LNHDA and CDR2 SQIVND (reference sequence). The CDR3 here is CASSSQAIQETQYF. CDR3 DNA: TGTGCCAGTAGTAGTCAGGCCATCCAAGAGACCCAGTACTTC.

This clonotype was counted many times. The chain has TRBV10-3 and TRBJ2-7; TRBD1 aligns across 10 bases. This CDR3 region has 14 residues. The V gene end was trimmed by 10 bases and the J gene end by 6 bases; junction bases not matched to a gene: 12. Germline CDR1 is ENHRY and CDR2 is SYGVKD. The DNA for the CDR3 is TGTGCCACCCTCCCCGGGACAGGGGTTGGCGAGCAGTACTTC. Protein: CATLPGTGVGEQYF.

Of note for this clonotype: A read error is possible here, since a much larger clone lies one base away. The chain has TRBV10-3 and TRBJ2-7; 10 nucleotides agree with TRBD1. V gave up 6 bases and J gave up 5 bases; unmatched junction bases: 10. The germline gives CDR1 ENHRY, CDR2 SYGVKD. The CDR3 has 15 amino acids. Here the CDR3 DNA reads TGTGCCATCAGGGAGCCTGGGACAGGGGCCAACGAGCAGTACTTC. Translated, it gives CAIREPGTGANEQYF.

Worth noting for this clonotype: Relative to the germline gene, one junction end is altered; a read error may explain this. This sequence joins TRBV2 and TRBJ1-6; unclear D gene. Looked up from germline, CDR1 is SNHLY and CDR2 is FYNNEI. This CDR3 has 14 residues. CDR3 coding DNA: TGTGCCAGCAGTCTACAGTCTAATAATTCACCCCTCCACTTC. It specifies CASSLQSNNSPLHF.

Ten or more counts support this clonotype. V and J are TRBV29-1 and TRBJ2-7; maybe TRBD1 (5 bases). V was shortened by 3 bases and J by 6 bases, with 12 bases between the two germline ends. The germline gives CDR1 SQVTM, CDR2 ANQGSEA. The CDR3 loop spans 12 amino acids. CDR3 in amino acids: CSVDLGHPEQYF. The CDR3 region has the DNA TGCAGCGTTGACCTAGGACACCCCGAGCAGTACTTC.

Turning to this clonotype: Just one base apart from a much larger clone, this may be a read error. The chain carries TRBV5-1 and TRBJ2-1; perhaps TRBD1 as D (5 bases). Germline V gives CDR1 SGHRS, CDR2 YFSETQ. This CDR3 is built from 13 residues. Trimming took off 0 bases at V and 8 bases at J, with 9 bases between the two ends. The CDR3: CASSLGGAHEQFF. In nucleotides, the CDR3 is TGCGCCAGCAGCTTGGGTGGGGCGCATGAGCAGTTCTTC.

This clonotype was counted between two and nine times. This chain joins TRBV19 and TRBJ2-3; tentatively, D is TRBD1 (5 bases). Germline assignment: CDR1 LNHDA and CDR2 SQIVND (reference sequence). The CDR3 runs 14 residues. V was cut by 5 bases and J by 2 bases, with 11 bases left in between. CDR3: CASSPDTDTDTQYF. The CDR3 nucleotides read TGTGCCAGTAGTCCGGACACCGACACAGATACGCAGTATTTT. Full variable domain (outside the CDR3, taken from reference TRBV19 and TRBJ2-3): DGGITQSPKYLFRKEGQNVTLSCEQNLNHDAMYWYRQDPGQGLRLIYYSQIVNDFQKGDIAEGYSVSREKKESFPLTVTSAQKNPTAFYLCASSPDTDTDTQYFGPGTRLTVL.

This clonotype was observed at least ten times. The J gene is TRBJ2-7, the V gene TRBV5-1; 10 nucleotides agree with TRBD1. J gave up 8 bases and V 2 bases, and 4 bases lay outside the gene matches. CDR1 and CDR2 from the germline V gene are SGHRS and YFSETQ. The CDR3 has 13 residues. The chain's CDR3 is CASSLGTGEKQYF. The CDR3 DNA is TGCGCCAGCAGCTTAGGGACAGGGGAGAAGCAGTACTTC.